The 7 T cell receptor beta chains given below trace back to one sample, sequenced in a study of shared T cell receptors in the human thymus. The method was immunoSEQ multiplex PCR; TCRdb's version includes in-frame clones alone and lacks a portion of them. The sample gives 600,000 or so clones, 87% of which show up once; 0.0094% is in the top ten. Separately, the same data were catalogued under a study of human thymus T cells.

Sequences were obtained from thymocytes. These receptors were taken from a boy younger than two with a congenital heart defect.

The V gene is TRBV7-6, the J gene TRBJ1-5; no firm D call. The CDR3 has 17 amino acids. Trimming shortened V by 0 bases and J by 0 bases, and 12 bases separated the two germline ends. CDR1 is SGHVS and CDR2 is FNYEAQ in the germline V gene. The chain's CDR3 is CASSLAPDGDSNQPQHF. The CDR3 DNA reads TGTGCCAGCAGCTTAGCCCCCGACGGGGATAGCAATCAGCCCCAGCATTTT.

CDR3 sequence reads: CASSASGGLAGSDEQFF. CDR3 DNA: TGTGCCAGCAGCGCTAGTGGGGGACTAGCGGGATCGGATGAGCAGTTCTTC. The chain couples TRBV11-2 to TRBJ2-1; 13 nucleotides align to TRBD2. The CDR3 loop spans 17 amino acids. Trimming removed 5 bases from V and 8 bases from J; junction bases left unmatched: 12. From germline, CDR1 is SGHAT and CDR2 FQNNGV. The whole variable domain, filled in from reference TRBV11-2 and TRBJ2-1, reads EAGVAQSPRYKIIEKRQSVAFWCNPISGHATLYWYQQILGQGPKLLIQFQNNGVVDDSQLPKDRFSAERLKGVDSTLKIQPAKLEDSAVYLCASSASGGLAGSDEQFFGPGTRLTVL.

This clone showed up just a few times. The chain couples TRBV21-1 to TRBJ2-2; TRBD1 is the table's D call, not checked against the DNA. TRBV21-1 is an annotated pseudogene. The length of the CDR3 is 16 residues. The CDR3 DNA is TGTGCCAGCAGCAAAGCGACAGAGATGAACACCGGGGAGCTGTTTTTT. The encoded protein is CASSKATEMNTGELFF.

The chain joins TRBV15 to TRBJ1-5, with 9 bases lining up with TRBD1. J gave up 7 bases and V 7 bases, and 17 bases lay outside the gene matches. From germline, CDR1 is LNHNV and CDR2 YYDKDF (reference sequence). CDR3 length: 17 residues. CDR3 in amino acids: CATKDLSGDREGQPQHF. The DNA of the CDR3 is TGTGCCACCAAGGACCTTTCGGGGGACAGGGAGGGCCAGCCCCAGCATTTT. Complete variable domain (other parts from reference TRBV15 and TRBJ1-5): DAMVIQNPRYQVTQFGKPVTLSCSQTLNHNVMYWYQQKSSQAPKLLFHYYDKDFNNEADTPDNFQSRRPNTSFCFLDIRSPGLGDTAMYLCATKDLSGDREGQPQHFGDGTRLSIL.

The rearrangement joins TRBV6-1 to TRBJ1-5; 7 nucleotides match TRBD1. V shed 3 bases and J 4 bases; nucleotides not matched to a gene: 6. Per germline, CDR1 MNHNS and CDR2 SASEGT. CDR3 length equals 15 residues. DNA for the CDR3: TGTGCCAGCAGTGACGGCAGGGGGAGGAATCAGCCCCAGCATTTT. Amino acids: CASSDGRGRNQPQHF.

V gene TRBV2 combines with J gene TRBJ2-5; weak D call: TRBD2 (6 bases). Germline V CDR1 and CDR2: SNHLY, FYNNEI. V was trimmed by 8 bases and J by 0 bases, leaving 22 bases between them. The CDR3 totals 17 residues. CDR3 in amino acids: CASHPSGAPEYQETQYF. DNA of the CDR3: TGTGCCAGCCACCCGTCGGGAGCGCCCGAATACCAAGAGACCCAGTACTTC.

The gene calls are TRBV30 and TRBJ1-5; maybe TRBD1 (6 bases). Trimming cost V 1 base and J 7 bases, with 23 bases left between them. The germline V gene encodes CDR1 GTSNPN and CDR2 SVGIG (reference sequence). The CDR3 contains 17 residues. The CDR3 region has the DNA TGTGCCTGGAGTGGGGTGGGGGCCAGCTCGATGGGACAGCCCCAGCATTTT. Translating gives CAWSGVGASSMGQPQHF. Full variable domain (missing parts from reference TRBV30 and TRBJ1-5): SQTIHQWPATLVQPVGSPLSLECTVEGTSNPNLYWYRQAAGRGLQLLFYSVGIGQISSEVPQNLSASRPQDRQFILSSKKLLLSDSGFYLCAWSGVGASSMGQPQHFGDGTRLSIL.